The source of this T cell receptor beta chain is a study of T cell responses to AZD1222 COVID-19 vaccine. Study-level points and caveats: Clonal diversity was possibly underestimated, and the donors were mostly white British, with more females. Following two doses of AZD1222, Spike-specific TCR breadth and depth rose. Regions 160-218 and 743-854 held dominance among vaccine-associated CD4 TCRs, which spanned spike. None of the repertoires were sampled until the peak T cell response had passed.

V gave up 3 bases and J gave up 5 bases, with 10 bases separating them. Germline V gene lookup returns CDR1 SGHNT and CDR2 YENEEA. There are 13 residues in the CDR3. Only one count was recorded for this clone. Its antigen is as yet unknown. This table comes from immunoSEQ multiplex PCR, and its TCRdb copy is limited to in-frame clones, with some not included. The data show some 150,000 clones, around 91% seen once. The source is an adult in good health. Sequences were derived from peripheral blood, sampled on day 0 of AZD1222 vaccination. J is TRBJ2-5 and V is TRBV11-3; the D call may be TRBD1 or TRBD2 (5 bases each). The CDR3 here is CASSFGGGETQYF. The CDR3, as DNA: TGTGCCAGCAGCTTTGGGGGTGGGGAGACCCAGTACTTC.